This T cell receptor (beta chain) emerged from a study of Graves' ophthalmopathy and Graves' hyperthyroidism. Isolation of PBMCs was performed using about 9.9 ml of fresh peripheral blood. CDR3 size: 14 residues. The germline CDR1 and CDR2 sequences are SGHTA and FQGTGA. Unmatched junction bases numbered 4, after V lost 3 bases and J lost 8 bases. At least ten counts were recorded for this clonotype. Beta-chain TCR CDR3 regions were amplified from RNA transcripts. RT-PCR in the first round used HTBI primers; a second-round multiplex PCR followed. TCRdb reanalysed the multiplex PCR reads using MiXCR and keeps one entry per CDR3 protein. The sample lists 500,000 to 800,000 distinct CDR3 sequences; over 40% were seen once.

This clonotype was obtained from an adult man with Graves' ophthalmopathy. J is TRBJ1-2 and V is TRBV7-3; TRBD1 agrees at 12 bases. The sequenced sample was peripheral blood. The CDR3 DNA follows: TGTGCCAGCAGCTTTGGGACAGGGGGCACAGGCTACACCTTC. Translated, it gives CASSFGTGGTGYTF.